Below, one T cell receptor (beta chain) is given with its context. Its specificity is not known. This sample is drawn from a study of T cells in Graves' hyperthyroidism and ophthalmopathy. Study-wide background: Pretreatment peripheral blood was obtained at initial diagnosis. General study points: Also found in blood were most expanded thyroid clonotypes above 0.001. Ophthalmopathy got predicted by the model a median 6.5 months before its onset.

What was amplified from RNA transcripts were TCR beta CDR3 regions. The HTBI set primed first-round TCR CDR3 RT-PCR. TCRdb itself ran the multiplex PCR reads through MiXCR, one entry per CDR3 protein. This sample yields fewer than 650,000 distinct CDR3 sequences, of which around 14% are seen a single time; 6.5% to 9% belongs to the top ten. The CDR3 is made up of 14 amino acids. The germline gives CDR1 DFQATT, CDR2 SNEGSKA (reference sequence). Trimming removed 3 bases from V and 4 bases from J, with 16 bases in between. This rearrangement joins TRBV20-1 to TRBJ2-7; D possibly uses TRBD1 or TRBD2 (5 bases each). This TCR was recovered from a young woman with Graves' ophthalmopathy. Sequencing was performed on blood. The CDR3, as DNA: TGCAGTGCTAGTTCTCTGGGACGGCCGTACGAGCAGTACTTC. Its translation: CSASSLGRPYEQYF.